Listed below are T cell receptor beta chains from one sample, sequenced in a study of shared clonotypes between healthy human individuals. Produced via immunoSEQ multiplex PCR; TCRdb's table is partial and in-frame only. The table lists 2 million to 2.5 million clones, roughly 95% of them singletons, with about 1.1% in the top ten. Sequenced sample: naive CD8+ T cells sorted from blood. The receptor source for this set is a man between 18 and 35 years old in good health. Both conserved end residues are part of each CDR3. Each record gives: clone size, J gene, V gene, CDR3 length, D gene, CDR3 protein, CDR3 DNA. D genes are given only for firm matches. Rows may omit the clone size; those that give it use once, few, many or a size class.

>.|TRBJ2-4|TRBV4-1|13|.
CASSQGKGNIQYF
TGCGCCAGCAGCCAAGGAAAAGGAAACATTCAGTACTTC
>.|TRBJ2-1|TRBV7-6|17|.
CASSLANSRYSYNEQFF
TGTGCCAGCAGCTTAGCGAACAGTCGATACTCCTACAATGAGCAGTTCTTC
>.|TRBJ2-1|TRBV7-9|17|.
CASSPTPEDWSTNEQFF
TGTGCCAGCAGCCCAACCCCCGAGGATTGGTCGACAAATGAGCAGTTCTTC
>.|TRBJ1-4|TRBV6-4|17|.
CASTGPRGGEHNEKLFF
TGTGCCAGCACCGGACCCCGGGGGGGGGAACATAATGAAAAACTGTTTTTT
>.|TRBJ2-1|TRBV9|14|TRBD2
CASSASGNRNEQFF
TGTGCCAGCTCGGCTAGCGGGAATAGAAATGAGCAGTTCTTC
>.|TRBJ2-7|TRBV25-1|13|.
CASSEGLTYEQYF
TGTGCCAGCAGTGAGGGGTTAACCTACGAGCAGTACTTC
>.|TRBJ2-3|TRBV28|11|.
CASSDRDTQYF
TGTGCCAGCAGTGACAGAGATACGCAGTATTTT
>.|TRBJ1-4|TRBV5-1|14|TRBD1
CASSGTGEDGKLFF
TGCGCCAGCAGCGGGACAGGGGAAGACGGAAAACTGTTTTTT
>.|TRBJ2-7|TRBV7-2|18|TRBD1
CASSPLFLGQGGSYEQYF
TGTGCCAGCAGCCCACTCTTCTTGGGACAGGGAGGGTCCTACGAGCAGTACTTC
>once|TRBJ1-4|TRBV2|18|.
CASSELNPHREIDEKLFF
TGTGCCAGCAGTGAGCTCAACCCCCACAGGGAGATTGATGAAAAACTGTTTTTT
>.|TRBJ2-1|TRBV4-3|14|.
CASSQGLHYNEQFF
TGCGCCAGCAGCCAAGGACTACACTACAATGAGCAGTTCTTC
>.|TRBJ2-7|TRBV18|15|TRBD2
CASSPTGGIPYEQYF
TGTGCCAGCTCACCCACGGGAGGAATTCCCTACGAGCAGTACTTC
>.|TRBJ2-7|TRBV5-1|15|.
CASSTLPGSSYEQYF
TGCGCCAGCTCAACCCTCCCAGGGAGCTCCTACGAGCAGTACTTC
>.|TRBJ1-1|TRBV29-1|17|TRBD1
CSGGPIPGQVLNTEAFF
TGCAGCGGGGGTCCCATACCGGGACAGGTGCTGAACACTGAAGCTTTCTTT
>.|TRBJ2-7|TRBV29-1|13|.
CSVEIGVSYEQYF
TGCAGCGTTGAAATCGGGGTCTCCTACGAGCAGTACTTC